A single sample is the source of the 17 T cell receptor beta chains below, sequenced in a study of T cell repertoires in cytomegalovirus infection. MiXCR, applied by TCRdb to the reads, yields one record per CDR3 protein. The top ten clones hold 25% to 30% of a sample with 150,000 to 200,000 distinct CDR3 sequences, approximately 15% of them seen once. The sample consisted of PBMCs. Receptors originate from a human donor in good health (CMV status not recorded). Some clones in this sample may be carry-over from other donors' samples.

The chain recombines TRBV20-1 with TRBJ1-5; the D is unclear. This CDR3 is built from 15 residues. From germline, CDR1 is DFQATT and CDR2 SNEGSKA (reference sequence). V dropped 6 bases and J dropped 4 bases, with 19 bases sitting between them. The CDR3 sequence is CSADRMVGRNQPQHF. In DNA form, the CDR3 reads TGCAGTGCCGATAGAATGGTCGGTCGGAATCAGCCCCAGCATTTT.

In this sample, this clonotype turned up many times. This chain links TRBV11-2 with TRBJ2-2, with unresolved D. This CDR3 region has 13 residues. Germline-derived CDR1 and CDR2 are SGHAT and FQNNGV. Trimming cost V 3 bases and J 4 bases, with 6 bases left between them. As DNA, the CDR3 is TGTGCCAGCAGCTTGGCCTTCACCGGGGAGCTGTTTTTT. The encoded protein is CASSLAFTGELFF.

The sample holds a few counts of this clonotype. The chain links TRBV7-3 to TRBJ1-2; D call uncertain. The CDR3 has 13 residues. The V end lost 1 base, the J end lost 9 bases, and 12 bases lay between the germline ends. The V gene's germline CDR1 is SGHTA and CDR2 FQGTGA. CDR3 residues: CASSLRSGQSYTF. The CDR3 DNA is TGTGCCAGCAGCTTAAGATCTGGGCAAAGCTACACCTTC. The variable domain in full, completed from reference TRBV7-3 and TRBJ1-2, reads GAGVSQTPSNKVTEKGKYVELRCDPISGHTALYWYRQSLGQGPEFLIYFQGTGAADDSGLPNDRFFAVRPEGSVSTLKIQRTERGDSAVYLCASSLRSGQSYTFGSGTRLTVV.

This clonotype was counted at least ten times. This sequence joins TRBV7-2 and TRBJ1-2; 10 nucleotides match TRBD1. Looked up from germline, CDR1 is SGHTA and CDR2 is FQGNSA. J lost 6 bases, V lost 4 bases, and 11 bases had no gene match. The CDR3 is made up of 16 amino acids. The CDR3 coding sequence is TGTGCCAGCAGCTCCCGACAGGGGGCTTTATCGGATGGCTACACCTTC. Its protein is CASSSRQGALSDGYTF.

This clonotype was seen at least ten times. V and J are TRBV7-2 and TRBJ2-4; D is ambiguous. Trimming removed 2 bases from V and 4 bases from J, with 6 bases in between. This CDR3 is 13 amino acids long. The germline gives CDR1 SGHTA, CDR2 FQGNSA. CDR3 amino acids: CASSLNGKNIQYF. For the CDR3, the DNA is TGTGCCAGCAGCTTAAATGGGAAAAACATTCAGTACTTC.

This clonotype was recorded many times. This chain links TRBV7-3 with TRBJ2-2; D unclear. The germline V gene has CDR1 SGHTA and CDR2 FQGTGA. This CDR3 has 11 residues. Trimming stripped 2 bases from V and 9 bases from J, with 4 bases between. The DNA for the CDR3 is TGTGCCAGCAGCTTAGGTCGGGAGCTGTTTTTT. This sequence encodes CASSLGRELFF.

This chain connects TRBV20-1 to TRBJ2-7; 9 positions match TRBD2. Germline-derived CDR1 and CDR2 are DFQATT and SNEGSKA (reference sequence). The CDR3 covers 13 residues. J was trimmed by 6 bases and V by 6 bases; bases with no gene match: 9. The CDR3 bases are TGCAGTGCCTCTCGCGGGGGGGCGGGCGAGCAGTACTTC. Protein product: CSASRGGAGEQYF.

There are a few counts of this clonotype. The chain recombines TRBV24-1 with TRBJ2-1; D may be TRBD1 or TRBD2 (5 bases each). The length of the CDR3 is 16 residues. The germline V gene has CDR1 KGHDR and CDR2 SFDVKD. The V gene lost 2 bases and the J gene lost 7 bases, with 17 bases spanning the gap. The CDR3 DNA reads as TGTGCCACCAGTGATTCGACCGTTTGGGGGAGAAATGAGCAGTTCTTC. It translates to CATSDSTVWGRNEQFF.

V usage is TRBV20-1 and J usage is TRBJ1-3, with a weak D call TRBD1 (5 bases). Germline V gene data show CDR1 as DFQATT and CDR2 as SNEGSKA (reference sequence). The CDR3 extends over 14 amino acids. V lost 4 bases and J lost 2, with 12 bases in between. CDR3 DNA sequence: TGCAGTGCTACCCGGGACGGGGCTGGAAACACCATATATTTT. Translation gives CSATRDGAGNTIYF.

This chain uses TRBV29-1 with TRBJ1-2; perhaps TRBD1 as D (5 bases). This CDR3 comprises 13 residues. Per germline, CDR1 SQVTM and CDR2 ANQGSEA. V was cut by 4 bases and J by 5 bases, with 14 bases left in between. CDR3 loop: CSVVKGAGYGYTF. The CDR3 nucleotides are TGCAGCGTTGTTAAAGGGGCCGGGTATGGCTACACCTTC.

This clonotype was detected many times. CDR3 sequence reads: CASSELQAYNEQFF. The DNA for the CDR3 is TGTGCCAGCAGTGAATTGCAGGCCTACAATGAGCAGTTCTTC. The genes are TRBV6-1 and TRBJ2-1; D remains unclear. V was clipped by 2 bases and J by 2 bases, with 7 bases between them. This CDR3 contains 14 residues. Germline assignment: CDR1 MNHNS and CDR2 SASEGT.

At least ten counts were recorded for this clonotype. The V and J genes are TRBV6-2 or TRBV6-3 and TRBJ1-2; 9 bases map to TRBD1. Germline CDR1 MNHEY, CDR2 SVGEGT. Unmatched junction bases numbered 5, after V lost 4 bases and J lost 5 bases. This CDR3 is 14 amino acids long. CDR3 protein: CASSLQGAAYGYTF. The CDR3 DNA follows: TGTGCCAGCAGTTTACAGGGGGCAGCTTATGGCTACACCTTC.

This clonotype has at least ten counts. The V call is TRBV11-2, the J call TRBJ1-1; D is undetermined. V shed 1 base and J shed 0 bases, with 9 bases lying between them. Per germline, CDR1 SGHAT and CDR2 FQNNGV. This CDR3 contains 15 residues. CDR3: CASSLVGRLNTEAFF. CDR3 DNA sequence: TGTGCCAGCAGCTTAGTTGGCAGACTGAACACTGAAGCTTTCTTT.

This clonotype has ten or more counts. The chain carries TRBV7-2 and TRBJ2-7; 8 positions match TRBD2. Per germline, CDR1 SGHTA and CDR2 FQGNSA. The V segment lost 5 bases and the J segment 3 bases; nucleotides outside the gene matches: 9. CDR3 length: 15 amino acids. The CDR3 reads CASSPRGGGLYEQYF. The CDR3 coding sequence is TGTGCCAGCAGCCCCCGGGGGGGCGGCCTCTACGAGCAGTACTTC.

The chain has TRBV28 and TRBJ1-4; D not resolved. The V end was cut by 7 bases, the J end by 8 bases, with 17 bases between. The CDR3 sequence is 14 residues long. CDR1 is MDHEN and CDR2 is SYDVKM in the germline V gene. DNA of the CDR3: TGTGCCAGCACCTCGAGGAGGCTAGGAGAAAAACTGTTTTTT. This sequence encodes CASTSRRLGEKLFF.

The V and J genes are TRBV29-1 and TRBJ1-6; D unresolved. V was pared by 3 bases and J by 11 bases, with 14 bases between. The CDR3 spans 13 residues. CDR1 and CDR2 (germline): SQVTM, ANQGSEA. CDR3 coding DNA: TGCAGCGTTGAGGTGGCGGACGGGGCACCCCTCCACTTT. It translates to CSVEVADGAPLHF.

This clonotype occurred a few times. The chain uses TRBV4-2 and TRBJ2-1; the match to TRBD2 covers 7 bases. V lost 6 bases to trimming and J lost 0 bases; unmatched junction nucleotides: 11. This CDR3 is built from 17 residues. CDR1 LGHNA and CDR2 YNFKEQ come from the germline V gene. For the CDR3, the DNA is TGTGCCAGCAGTTCGTATTGGGGCGGGAGCTCCTACAATGAGCAGTTCTTC. Translating it yields CASSSYWGGSSYNEQFF.